The 23 T cell receptor beta chains below come from one sample, sequenced in a study of cytomegalovirus exposure and HLA in healthy donors. Researchers ran the PCR with 60 Vbeta and 13 Jbeta primers. Generated by immunoSEQ multiplex PCR, the TCRdb table keeps only in-frame clones and is missing some. The sample includes more than 130,000 clones, 60% to 80% of them seen just once. Sequenced input: PBMCs. These receptors all stem from a male donor in good health and CMV-seronegative.

This rearrangement joins TRBV2 to TRBJ2-3; D possibly corresponds to TRBD1 (6 bases). Germline V gene data show CDR1 as SNHLY and CDR2 as FYNNEI. V gave up 6 bases and J gave up 0 bases, with 16 bases separating them. The CDR3 extends over 16 amino acids. CDR3: CASRGGDTTSTDTQYF. The DNA for the CDR3 is TGTGCCAGCAGAGGTGGGGACACTACTAGCACAGATACGCAGTATTTT. Drawing the rest from reference TRBV2 and TRBJ2-3, the complete variable domain is EPEVTQTPSHQVTQMGQEVILRCVPISNHLYFYWYRQILGQKVEFLVSFYNNEISEKSEIFDDQFSVERPDGSNFTLKIRSTKLEDSAMYFCASRGGDTTSTDTQYFGPGTRLTVL.

This chain connects TRBV4-1 to TRBJ2-7, with 10 nucleotides matching TRBD2. This CDR3 comprises 16 residues. Germline CDR1 MGHRA, CDR2 YSYEKL. J gave up 5 bases and V 2 bases, and 9 bases lay outside the gene matches. DNA for the CDR3: TGCGCCAGCAGCCAATCCGCATCCGGGACTAGCGACGAGCAGTACTTC. Amino acids: CASSQSASGTSDEQYF.

The V gene is TRBV5-1, the J gene TRBJ2-7; 12 bases match TRBD2. The junction had 15 bases not matched to a gene; V was cut back by 7 bases and J by 4 bases. The CDR3 is made up of 17 amino acids. CDR1 is SGHRS, CDR2 YFSETQ, per germline. The CDR3 region is CASSSSGGADPGYEQYF. Here the CDR3 DNA reads TGCGCCAGCTCTTCTAGCGGGGGGGCGGACCCCGGTTACGAGCAGTACTTC.

This chain connects TRBV7-6 to TRBJ1-4; D remains ambiguous. V lost 1 base to trimming and J lost 1 base, with 7 bases between them. Germline CDR1 is SGHVS and CDR2 is FNYEAQ. CDR3 length: 15 residues. CDR3 protein: CASSLDSGTNEKLFF. The CDR3 DNA follows: TGTGCCAGCAGCTTAGATTCAGGAACTAATGAAAAACTGTTTTTT.

The CDR3: CASSPSAGQVNTGELFF. DNA for the CDR3: TGTGCCAGCTCACCAAGCGCCGGACAAGTGAACACCGGGGAGCTGTTTTTT. The chain has TRBV18 and TRBJ2-2, with D perhaps matching TRBD1 (5 bases). The V and J ends lost 2 bases and 1 base respectively, with 14 bases between them. Germline V gene lookup returns CDR1 KGHSH and CDR2 LQKENI. The CDR3 totals 17 residues.

This chain uses TRBV11-2 with TRBJ1-6; 9 bases align to TRBD1. The length of the CDR3 is 13 residues. Unmatched junction bases numbered 1, after V lost 4 bases and J lost 9 bases. Per germline, CDR1 SGHAT and CDR2 FQNNGV. CDR3 sequence reads: CASSSDRGSPLHF. As DNA, the CDR3 is TGTGCCAGCAGCTCGGACAGGGGTTCACCCCTCCACTTT.

The gene calls are TRBV7-2 and TRBJ2-1; the match to TRBD1 covers 7 bases. The CDR3 is 13 residues long. The germline V gene has CDR1 SGHTA and CDR2 FQGNSA. V lost 5 bases to trimming and J lost 14 bases; unmatched junction nucleotides: 12. CDR3 sequence: CASSPPVTGSKFF. The CDR3, as DNA: TGTGCCAGCAGCCCCCCCGTGACAGGGTCGAAGTTCTTC.

The V and J genes are TRBV15 and TRBJ1-2; D is ambiguous. CDR3 length: 14 amino acids. CDR1 is LNHNV, CDR2 YYDKDF, per germline (reference sequence). Deletions cut 5 bases from V and 8 bases from J, with 18 bases between. In DNA form, the CDR3 reads TGTGCCACCAGCCAGCGGAAGAGAGTAAGCGGCTACACCTTC. Amino acids: CATSQRKRVSGYTF.

The genes are TRBV18 and TRBJ2-3, with a weak D call TRBD2 (7 bases). Germline loops: CDR1 KGHSH, CDR2 LQKENI. V dropped 2 bases and J dropped 3 bases, with 12 bases sitting between them. The CDR3 length is 15 residues. CDR3 loop: CASSPMGGTTDTQYF. CDR3 nucleotides: TGTGCCAGCTCACCAATGGGGGGGACAACAGATACGCAGTATTTT.

This chain joins TRBV29-1 and TRBJ1-2, with a possible D match to TRBD1 (5 bases). In germline, CDR1 is SQVTM, CDR2 ANQGSEA. The V and J ends lost 3 bases and 3 bases respectively, with 11 bases between them. The CDR3 contains 13 residues. DNA for the CDR3: TGCAGCGTTGAGCCCCAGGGTGACTATGGCTACACCTTC. Its translation: CSVEPQGDYGYTF.

This chain uses TRBV7-2 with TRBJ2-3; D is possibly TRBD2 (6 bases). The germline V gene encodes CDR1 SGHTA and CDR2 FQGNSA. Trimming shortened V by 5 bases and J by 7 bases, and 13 bases separated the two germline ends. This CDR3 contains 13 residues. The CDR3 DNA reads TGTGCCAGCAGCCCCGTCGGGGGAAATACGCAGTATTTT. Protein sequence: CASSPVGGNTQYF.

The genes are TRBV7-2 and TRBJ2-5; unclear D gene. Germline lookup yields CDR1 SGHTA and CDR2 FQGNSA. CDR3 length: 8 residues. The V end lost 5 bases, the J end lost 12 bases, and 4 bases lay between the germline ends. CDR3: CASSPEYF. CDR3 bases: TGTGCCAGCAGCCCCGAGTACTTC.

The rearrangement uses TRBV7-9 and TRBJ2-7, with a possible D match to TRBD1 (5 bases). The CDR3 sequence is 12 residues long. V was trimmed by 5 bases and J by 3 bases, leaving 8 bases between them. CDR1 is SEHNR, CDR2 FQNEAQ, per germline (reference sequence). This chain's CDR3 is CASSQDSYEQYF. CDR3 sequence (DNA): TGTGCCAGCAGCCAAGACAGCTACGAGCAGTACTTC.

J is TRBJ2-1 and V is TRBV30, with 9 positions matching TRBD2. In germline, CDR1 is GTSNPN, CDR2 SVGIG (reference sequence). Trimming removed 0 bases from V and 7 bases from J; junction bases left unmatched: 10. This CDR3 is built from 16 residues. The CDR3 DNA reads as TGTGCCTGGAGTGTACGGCGGGGGGGCCCTACTAATGAGCAGTTCTTC. Translated, it gives CAWSVRRGGPTNEQFF. The variable domain in full, with the rest retrieved from reference TRBV30 and TRBJ2-1, is SQTIHQWPATLVQPVGSPLSLECTVEGTSNPNLYWYRQAAGRGLQLLFYSVGIGQISSEVPQNLSASRPQDRQFILSSKKLLLSDSGFYLCAWSVRRGGPTNEQFFGPGTRLTVL.

The rearrangement links TRBV5-1 to TRBJ1-1; possibly TRBD1 for D (6 bases). Trimming shortened V by 0 bases and J by 4 bases, and 10 bases separated the two germline ends. The CDR3 spans 14 residues. Germline values: CDR1 SGHRS, CDR2 YFSETQ. The chain's CDR3 is CASSLGTVSTEAFF. The CDR3 DNA reads as TGCGCCAGCAGCTTGGGGACAGTTTCCACTGAAGCTTTCTTT.

DNA of the CDR3: TGCGCCAGCAGCTCCGCGGCGAAGAATGAGCAGTTCTTC. It specifies CASSSAAKNEQFF. This rearrangement joins TRBV5-1 to TRBJ2-1; the D is unclear. Deletions cut 3 bases from V and 7 bases from J, with 11 bases between. Germline V gene sequence: CDR1 SGHRS, CDR2 YFSETQ. The CDR3 extends over 13 amino acids.

The V and J genes are TRBV15 and TRBJ2-7; D is ambiguous. The CDR3 is 15 residues long. The germline gives CDR1 LNHNV, CDR2 YYDKDF (reference sequence). Between the trimmed V and J ends, which lost 1 base and 5 bases, there was a span of 15 bases. The CDR3 loop reads CATSRGHPLSNEQYF. CDR3 coding DNA: TGTGCCACCAGCAGAGGACACCCTCTTTCGAACGAGCAGTACTTC. Supplemented by reference TRBV15 and TRBJ2-7, the full variable domain reads DAMVIQNPRYQVTQFGKPVTLSCSQTLNHNVMYWYQQKSSQAPKLLFHYYDKDFNNEADTPDNFQSRRPNTSFCFLDIRSPGLGDTAMYLCATSRGHPLSNEQYFGPGTRLTVT.

The J gene is TRBJ1-3, the V gene TRBV2; D is unresolved. CDR1 and CDR2 (germline): SNHLY, FYNNEI. The germline V and J ends were trimmed by 5 bases and 0 bases, with 8 bases remaining between them. The CDR3 sequence is 14 residues long. CDR3 protein: CASSYMSSGNTIYF. The CDR3 DNA reads as TGTGCCAGCAGTTATATGAGCTCTGGAAACACCATATATTTT.

The V gene is TRBV21-1, the J gene TRBJ1-4. TRBV21-1 is labeled a pseudogene. The CDR3 length is 16 residues. CDR3 sequence: CASSKVVPGVLRKLFF. DNA for the CDR3: TGTGCCAGCAGCAAAGTAGTTCCCGGAGTCCTTCGAAAACTGTTTTTT.

This clone was counted a few times. The rearrangement uses TRBV7-2 and TRBJ1-4; TRBD1 agrees at 7 bases. J was trimmed by 5 bases and V by 3 bases; bases with no gene match: 3. Per germline, CDR1 SGHTA and CDR2 FQGNSA. The CDR3 runs to 14 residues. CDR3 amino acids: CASSFQTGNEKLFF. The DNA of the CDR3 is TGTGCCAGCAGCTTCCAGACAGGGAATGAAAAACTGTTTTTT.

The rearrangement uses TRBV11-2 and TRBJ1-4; TRBD1 might be the D (6 bases). This CDR3 region has 14 residues. From germline, CDR1 is SGHAT and CDR2 FQNNGV. The V gene lost 3 bases and the J gene lost 6 bases, with 11 bases spanning the gap. CDR3 amino acids: CASSLQGMDEKLFF. The CDR3 nucleotides are TGTGCCAGCAGCTTGCAGGGGATGGATGAAAAACTGTTTTTT.

The chain joins TRBV27 to TRBJ2-6; D remains unclear. This CDR3 is built from 15 residues. Trimming took off 5 bases at V and 4 bases at J, with 12 bases between the two ends. Germline loops: CDR1 MNHEY, CDR2 SMNVEV (reference sequence). In DNA form, the CDR3 reads TGTGCCAGCAGTGGAACAGCAACCGGGGCCAACGTCCTGACTTTC. As protein: CASSGTATGANVLTF.

As to this clone: This CDR3 is also generated by other DNA sequences in the sample. The rearrangement links TRBV5-1 to TRBJ2-7, with 7 bases matching TRBD1. Germline loops: CDR1 SGHRS, CDR2 YFSETQ. J gave up 2 bases and V 2 bases, and 4 bases lay outside the gene matches. CDR3 size: 14 residues. CDR3 in amino acids: CASSFGTAPYEQYF. The CDR3 DNA reads TGCGCCAGCAGCTTCGGGACAGCTCCCTACGAGCAGTACTTC.